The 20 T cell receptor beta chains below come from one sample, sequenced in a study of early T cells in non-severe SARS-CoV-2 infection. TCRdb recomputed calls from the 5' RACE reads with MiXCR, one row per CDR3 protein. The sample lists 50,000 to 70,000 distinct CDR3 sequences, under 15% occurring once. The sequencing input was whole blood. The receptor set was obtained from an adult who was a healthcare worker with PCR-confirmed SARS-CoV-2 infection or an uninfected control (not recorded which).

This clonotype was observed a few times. CDR3 in amino acids: CSGGGNTDTQYF. The CDR3 DNA reads TGCAGCGGAGGGGGAAACACAGATACGCAGTATTTT. The chain joins TRBV29-1 to TRBJ2-3; TRBD1 is a possible D gene (6 bases). The germline gives CDR1 SQVTM, CDR2 ANQGSEA. V was cut by 7 bases and J by 2 bases, with 10 bases left in between. The CDR3 length is 12 residues.

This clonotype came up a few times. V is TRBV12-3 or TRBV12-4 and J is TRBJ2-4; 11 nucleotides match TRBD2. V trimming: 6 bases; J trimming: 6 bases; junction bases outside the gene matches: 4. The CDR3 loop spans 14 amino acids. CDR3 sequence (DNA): TGTGCCAGCAGGCCGACTAGCGGGATAAACATTCAGTACTTC. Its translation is CASRPTSGINIQYF.

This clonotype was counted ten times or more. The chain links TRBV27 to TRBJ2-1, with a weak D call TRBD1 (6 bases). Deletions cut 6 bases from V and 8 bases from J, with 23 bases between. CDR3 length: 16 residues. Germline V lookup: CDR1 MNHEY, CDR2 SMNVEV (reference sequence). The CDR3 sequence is CASRPLTGTRVDEQFF. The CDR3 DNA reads TGTGCCAGCAGACCCCTGACAGGCACCCGGGTAGATGAGCAGTTCTTC.

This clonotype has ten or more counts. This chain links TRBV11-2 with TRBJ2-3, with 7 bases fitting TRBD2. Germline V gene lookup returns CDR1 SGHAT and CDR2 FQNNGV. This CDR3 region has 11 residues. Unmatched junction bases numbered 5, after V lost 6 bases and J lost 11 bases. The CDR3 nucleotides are TGTGCCAGCAGTATTAGCGGGTGGCAGTATTTT. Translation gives CASSISGWQYF.

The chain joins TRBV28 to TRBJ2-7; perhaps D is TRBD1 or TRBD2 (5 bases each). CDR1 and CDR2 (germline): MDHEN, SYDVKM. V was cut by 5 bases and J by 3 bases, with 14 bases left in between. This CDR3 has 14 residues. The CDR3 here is CASSLGTVFYEQYF. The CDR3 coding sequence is TGTGCCAGCAGTCTCGGGACCGTGTTCTACGAGCAGTACTTC.

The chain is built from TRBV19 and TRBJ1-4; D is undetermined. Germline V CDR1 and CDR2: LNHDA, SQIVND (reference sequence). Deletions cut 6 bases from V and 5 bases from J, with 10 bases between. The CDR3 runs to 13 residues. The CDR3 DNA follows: TGTGCCAGTAGCCCTCAGGCGAATGAAAAACTGTTTTTT. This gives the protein CASSPQANEKLFF.

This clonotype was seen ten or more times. CDR3 sequence: CASSSGQGSEQFF. CDR3 DNA sequence: TGTGCCAGCAGTTCCGGACAGGGTAGTGAGCAGTTCTTC. The genes are TRBV28 and TRBJ2-1, with 8 bases aligning to TRBD1. The CDR3 has 13 amino acids. CDR1 is MDHEN, CDR2 SYDVKM, per germline. Trimming took 4 bases from V and 9 from J; bases not matched to a gene: 5.

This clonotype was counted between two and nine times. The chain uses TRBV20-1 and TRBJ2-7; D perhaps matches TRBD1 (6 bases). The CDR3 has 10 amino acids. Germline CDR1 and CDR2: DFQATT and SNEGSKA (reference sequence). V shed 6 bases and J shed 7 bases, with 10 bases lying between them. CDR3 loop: CSARGGEQYF. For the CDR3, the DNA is TGCAGTGCCAGGGGTGGGGAGCAGTACTTC.

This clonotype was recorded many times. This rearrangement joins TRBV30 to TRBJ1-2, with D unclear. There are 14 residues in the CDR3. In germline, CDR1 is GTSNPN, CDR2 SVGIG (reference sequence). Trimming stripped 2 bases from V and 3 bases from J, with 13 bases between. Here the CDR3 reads CAWSPFVLHYGYTF. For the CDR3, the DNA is TGTGCCTGGAGTCCTTTTGTCCTGCACTATGGCTACACCTTC.

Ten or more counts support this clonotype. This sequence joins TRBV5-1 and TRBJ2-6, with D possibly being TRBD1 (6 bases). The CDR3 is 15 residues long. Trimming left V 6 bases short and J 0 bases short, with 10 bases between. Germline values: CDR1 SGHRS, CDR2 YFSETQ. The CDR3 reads CASTQGNSGANVLTF. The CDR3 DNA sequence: TGCGCCAGCACACAGGGTAACTCTGGGGCCAACGTCCTGACTTTC.

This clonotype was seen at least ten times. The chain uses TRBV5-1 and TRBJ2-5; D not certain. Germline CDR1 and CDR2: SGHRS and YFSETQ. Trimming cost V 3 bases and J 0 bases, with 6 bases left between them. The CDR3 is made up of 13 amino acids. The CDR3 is CASSYSYQETQYF. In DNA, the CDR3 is TGCGCCAGCAGCTACTCGTACCAAGAGACCCAGTACTTC.

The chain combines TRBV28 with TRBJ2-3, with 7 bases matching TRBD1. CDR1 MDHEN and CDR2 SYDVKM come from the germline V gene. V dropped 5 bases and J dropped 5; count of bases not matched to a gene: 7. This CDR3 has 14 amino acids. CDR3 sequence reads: CASSSVQGRDTQYF. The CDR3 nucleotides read TGTGCCAGCAGTAGCGTACAGGGGAGAGATACGCAGTATTTT.

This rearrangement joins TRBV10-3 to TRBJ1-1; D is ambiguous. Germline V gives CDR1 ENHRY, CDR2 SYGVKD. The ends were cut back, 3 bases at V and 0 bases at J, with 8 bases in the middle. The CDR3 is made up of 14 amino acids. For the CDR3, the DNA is TGTGCCATCAGTGAAGGGCAGATGAACACTGAAGCTTTCTTT. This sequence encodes CAISEGQMNTEAFF.

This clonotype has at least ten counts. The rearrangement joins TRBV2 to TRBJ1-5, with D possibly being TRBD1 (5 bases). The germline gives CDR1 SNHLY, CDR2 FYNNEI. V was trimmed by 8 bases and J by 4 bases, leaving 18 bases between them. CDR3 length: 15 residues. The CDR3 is CASRGGRQWNQPQHF. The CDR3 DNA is TGTGCCAGCCGGGGGGGACGCCAGTGGAATCAGCCCCAGCATTTT. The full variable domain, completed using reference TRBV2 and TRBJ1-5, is EPEVTQTPSHQVTQMGQEVILRCVPISNHLYFYWYRQILGQKVEFLVSFYNNEISEKSEIFDDQFSVERPDGSNFTLKIRSTKLEDSAMYFCASRGGRQWNQPQHFGDGTRLSIL.

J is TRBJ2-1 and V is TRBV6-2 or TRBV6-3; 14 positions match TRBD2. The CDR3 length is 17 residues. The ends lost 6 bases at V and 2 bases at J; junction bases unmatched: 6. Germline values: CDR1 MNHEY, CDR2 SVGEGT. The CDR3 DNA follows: TGTGCCAGCAGCTCCGGACTAGCGGGAGGTGCCTACAATGAGCAGTTCTTC. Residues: CASSSGLAGGAYNEQFF.

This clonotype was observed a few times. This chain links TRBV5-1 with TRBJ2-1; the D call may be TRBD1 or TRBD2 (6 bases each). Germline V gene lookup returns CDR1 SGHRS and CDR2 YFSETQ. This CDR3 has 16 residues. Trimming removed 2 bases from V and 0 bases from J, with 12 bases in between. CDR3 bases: TGCGCCAGCAGCTTATCTCGGGGGCCCTCCTACAATGAGCAGTTCTTC. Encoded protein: CASSLSRGPSYNEQFF.

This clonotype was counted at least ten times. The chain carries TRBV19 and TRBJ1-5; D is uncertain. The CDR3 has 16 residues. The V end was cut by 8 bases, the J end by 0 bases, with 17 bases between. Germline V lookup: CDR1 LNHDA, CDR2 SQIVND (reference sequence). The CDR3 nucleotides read TGTGCCAGTGAGGCACTCGGAACCTATAGCAATCAGCCCCAGCATTTT. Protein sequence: CASEALGTYSNQPQHF.

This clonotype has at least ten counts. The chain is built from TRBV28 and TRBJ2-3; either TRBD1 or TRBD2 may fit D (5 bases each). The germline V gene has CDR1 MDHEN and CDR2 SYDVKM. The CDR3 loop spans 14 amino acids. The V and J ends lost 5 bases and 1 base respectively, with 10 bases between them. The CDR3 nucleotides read TGTGCCAGCAGTCGGGACCTACGCACAGATACGCAGTATTTT. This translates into CASSRDLRTDTQYF.

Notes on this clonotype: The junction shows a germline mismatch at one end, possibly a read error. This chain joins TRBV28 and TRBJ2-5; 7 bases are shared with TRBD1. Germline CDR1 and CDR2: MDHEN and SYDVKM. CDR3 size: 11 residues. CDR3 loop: CASRSGGFEKF. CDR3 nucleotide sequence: TGTGCCAGTAGATCAGGGGGATTCGAGAAGTTC.

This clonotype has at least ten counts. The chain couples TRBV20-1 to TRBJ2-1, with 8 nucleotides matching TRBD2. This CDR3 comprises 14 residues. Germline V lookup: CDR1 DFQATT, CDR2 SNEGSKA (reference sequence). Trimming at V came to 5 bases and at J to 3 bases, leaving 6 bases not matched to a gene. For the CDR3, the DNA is TGCAGTGCTGCAAGCGGGAGTGTCTACAATGAGCAGTTCTTC. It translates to CSAASGSVYNEQFF.